The rows below give T cell receptor beta chains drawn from one sample of a study of blood T cell repertoires in COVID-19. The data were produced by immunoSEQ multiplex PCR, yet TCRdb's version contains in-frame clones alone and is incomplete. The sample records about 55,000 clones, approximately 82% being singletons. Sequenced material: peripheral blood. Receptors were obtained from a human donor in a cohort sampled during active COVID-19. Each CDR3 is given with its conserved first and last residue. Fields, in order: D gene, J gene, V gene, clone size, CDR3 DNA, CDR3 protein. A D gene is named only where the DNA matches it firmly. Clone size is shown for a subset of rows, as once, few, many or a class of expanded clone.

d_call: TRBD2; j_call: TRBJ2-1; v_call: TRBV9; clone_size: .; cdr3_nt: TGTGCCCGCAGCGTATTCGGGGGGGCGGGAGAGCAGTTCTTC; cdr3_aa: CARSVFGGAGEQFF
d_call: TRBD2; j_call: TRBJ2-5; v_call: TRBV3-1/TRBV3-2; clone_size: .; cdr3_nt: TGTGCCAGCATAACGAGCGGGGGCCATGGAGAGACCCAGTACTTC; cdr3_aa: CASITSGGHGETQYF
d_call: TRBD1; j_call: TRBJ2-2; v_call: TRBV27; clone_size: few; cdr3_nt: TGTGCCAGCAGTGCCCCGGGACAGGGTCCCCCCGGGGAGCTGTTTTTT; cdr3_aa: CASSAPGQGPPGELFF
d_call: TRBD2; j_call: TRBJ2-7; v_call: TRBV6-2/TRBV6-3; clone_size: .; cdr3_nt: TGTGCCAGCAGTTCCAGCGGGGGGGGTTCCTACGAGCAGTACTTC; cdr3_aa: CASSSSGGGSYEQYF
d_call: .; j_call: TRBJ1-2; v_call: TRBV3-1/TRBV3-2; clone_size: .; cdr3_nt: TGTGCCAGCAGCCAGGGCAACTATGGCTACACCTTC; cdr3_aa: CASSQGNYGYTF
d_call: .; j_call: TRBJ1-5; v_call: TRBV5-1; clone_size: few; cdr3_nt: TGCGCCAGCAGTCGGGACTCCTATAGCAATCAGCCCCAGCATTTT; cdr3_aa: CASSRDSYSNQPQHF
d_call: .; j_call: TRBJ2-1; v_call: TRBV13; clone_size: .; cdr3_nt: TGTGCCAGCAGCTCCGCCCCTAGGGGTCTGGGTGAGCAGTTCTTC; cdr3_aa: CASSSAPRGLGEQFF
d_call: TRBD1; j_call: TRBJ1-4; v_call: TRBV5-6; clone_size: .; cdr3_nt: TGTGCCAGCAGCTTGGGGGACAGGGCAACTAATGAAAAACTGTTTTTT; cdr3_aa: CASSLGDRATNEKLFF
d_call: .; j_call: TRBJ1-5; v_call: TRBV6-5; clone_size: .; cdr3_nt: TGTGCCAGCAGTCCGTTTGTGGGAGATCAGCCCCAGCATTTT; cdr3_aa: CASSPFVGDQPQHF
d_call: TRBD1; j_call: TRBJ2-5; v_call: TRBV7-9; clone_size: once; cdr3_nt: TGTGCCAGCAGCCCAGACAGGGCTCAAGAGACCCAGTACTTC; cdr3_aa: CASSPDRAQETQYF
d_call: .; j_call: TRBJ1-1; v_call: TRBV6-5; clone_size: .; cdr3_nt: TGTGCCAGCAGTTCAACAGCGAACACTGAAGCTTTCTTT; cdr3_aa: CASSSTANTEAFF
d_call: TRBD2; j_call: TRBJ2-2; v_call: TRBV6-6; clone_size: .; cdr3_nt: TGTGCCAGCAGCCGGGGGGACACCGGGGAGCTGTTTTTT; cdr3_aa: CASSRGDTGELFF
d_call: .; j_call: TRBJ1-1; v_call: TRBV27; clone_size: .; cdr3_nt: TGTGCCAGCAGTTTATACGGGGGTGGGAACACTGAAGCTTTCTTT; cdr3_aa: CASSLYGGGNTEAFF
d_call: TRBD1; j_call: TRBJ2-3; v_call: TRBV5-4; clone_size: .; cdr3_nt: TGTGCCAGCAGCCTAAAACAGGGGAGACACACAGATACGCAGTATTTT; cdr3_aa: CASSLKQGRHTDTQYF
d_call: TRBD1; j_call: TRBJ1-2; v_call: TRBV25-1; clone_size: .; cdr3_nt: TGTGCCAGCCGGATGACAGGGGACGGCTACACCTTC; cdr3_aa: CASRMTGDGYTF
d_call: .; j_call: TRBJ1-1; v_call: TRBV25-1; clone_size: .; cdr3_nt: TGTGCCAGCGGGAGGGGGGGGAACACTGAAGCTTTCTTT; cdr3_aa: CASGRGGNTEAFF
d_call: .; j_call: TRBJ1-1; v_call: TRBV3-1/TRBV3-2; clone_size: .; cdr3_nt: TGTGCCAGCATGGGGGCCACTGAAGCTTTCTTT; cdr3_aa: CASMGATEAFF
d_call: .; j_call: TRBJ1-5; v_call: TRBV20-1; clone_size: .; cdr3_nt: TGCAGTGCTAGTAACCAGGGCAGTAGTAGCAATCAGCCCCAGCATTTT; cdr3_aa: CSASNQGSSSNQPQHF
d_call: TRBD1; j_call: TRBJ1-2; v_call: TRBV7-9; clone_size: .; cdr3_nt: TGTGCCAGCAGCCCAACGACAGGGGGAATCGGCTATGGCTACACCTTC; cdr3_aa: CASSPTTGGIGYGYTF
d_call: TRBD1; j_call: TRBJ2-5; v_call: TRBV5-1; clone_size: .; cdr3_nt: TGCGCCAGCAGCCCCGAGCCCCGGACAGGGAGGCAAGAGACCCAGTACTTC; cdr3_aa: CASSPEPRTGRQETQYF
d_call: TRBD2; j_call: TRBJ2-4; v_call: TRBV4-2; clone_size: .; cdr3_nt: TGTGCCAGCAGCCAACTGAGCGGGGGGGCAACCAAAAACATTCAGTACTTC; cdr3_aa: CASSQLSGGATKNIQYF
d_call: .; j_call: TRBJ2-5; v_call: TRBV7-3; clone_size: .; cdr3_nt: TGTGCCAGCAGCTTAGGCACGACGGGAGAGACCCAGTACTTC; cdr3_aa: CASSLGTTGETQYF
d_call: TRBD1; j_call: TRBJ1-6; v_call: TRBV11-2; clone_size: few; cdr3_nt: TGTGCCAGCAGTCACGACAGGGGAGCATCACCCCTCCACTTT; cdr3_aa: CASSHDRGASPLHF
d_call: .; j_call: TRBJ2-7; v_call: TRBV19; clone_size: few; cdr3_nt: TGTGCCAGTAGTCCGGGGGAATCCTACGAGCAGTACTTC; cdr3_aa: CASSPGESYEQYF
d_call: TRBD1; j_call: TRBJ2-7; v_call: TRBV29-1; clone_size: .; cdr3_nt: TGCAGCGTTGAAGGAGACAGGGTTGTCGAGCAGTACTTC; cdr3_aa: CSVEGDRVVEQYF
d_call: TRBD2; j_call: TRBJ2-5; v_call: TRBV29-1; clone_size: few; cdr3_nt: TGCAGCGTTGTTGGGGGAGGGGAGACCCAGTACTTC; cdr3_aa: CSVVGGGETQYF
d_call: .; j_call: TRBJ2-7; v_call: TRBV7-2; clone_size: .; cdr3_nt: TGTGCCAGCAGCTTATCGCGGGGAAACTCCTACGAGCAGTACTTC; cdr3_aa: CASSLSRGNSYEQYF
d_call: TRBD1; j_call: TRBJ2-3; v_call: TRBV5-1; clone_size: .; cdr3_nt: TGCGCCAGTTCACTGGACAGGGGAGTTGTGGATACGCAGTATTTT; cdr3_aa: CASSLDRGVVDTQYF
d_call: .; j_call: TRBJ2-1; v_call: TRBV5-6; clone_size: .; cdr3_nt: TGTGCCAGCAGCTTGCTCAGGGGTGATTCGTACAATGAGCAGTTCTTC; cdr3_aa: CASSLLRGDSYNEQFF
d_call: TRBD1; j_call: TRBJ2-2; v_call: TRBV6-2/TRBV6-3; clone_size: once; cdr3_nt: TGTGCCAGCAGTATTACGGGACAGCCAACCGGGGAGCTGTTTTTT; cdr3_aa: CASSITGQPTGELFF
d_call: TRBD2; j_call: TRBJ2-3; v_call: TRBV28; clone_size: .; cdr3_nt: TGTGCCAGCAGTTGGGGACTAGTCGACCCCCGAGATACGCAGTATTTT; cdr3_aa: CASSWGLVDPRDTQYF
d_call: .; j_call: TRBJ2-7; v_call: TRBV3-1/TRBV3-2; clone_size: .; cdr3_nt: TGTGCCAGCAGCAGACAGGGATGGGGGGTAGAGCAGTACTTC; cdr3_aa: CASSRQGWGVEQYF
d_call: .; j_call: TRBJ1-6; v_call: TRBV5-1; clone_size: .; cdr3_nt: TGCGCCAGCAGACGGTCCTGGGACTTCCTCTATAATTCACCCCTCCACTTT; cdr3_aa: CASRRSWDFLYNSPLHF
d_call: .; j_call: TRBJ1-5; v_call: TRBV4-3; clone_size: few; cdr3_nt: TGCGCCAGCAGCCAAGAACCCAGTGCGCCCCAGCATTTT; cdr3_aa: CASSQEPSAPQHF
d_call: .; j_call: TRBJ1-6; v_call: TRBV10-2; clone_size: .; cdr3_nt: TGCGCCAGCAGTGGAGCTTATAATTCACCCCTCCACTTT; cdr3_aa: CASSGAYNSPLHF
d_call: .; j_call: TRBJ1-6; v_call: TRBV7-2; clone_size: .; cdr3_nt: TGTGCCAGCAGCGGGCTCTTCTATAATTCACCCCTCCACTTT; cdr3_aa: CASSGLFYNSPLHF
d_call: .; j_call: TRBJ2-1; v_call: TRBV7-8; clone_size: .; cdr3_nt: TGTGCCAGCAGCCCCGCCCGGGGGAATGAGCAGTTCTTC; cdr3_aa: CASSPARGNEQFF
d_call: TRBD2; j_call: TRBJ2-5; v_call: TRBV29-1; clone_size: .; cdr3_nt: TGCAGCGCGACGGCGGACTCTAGCGGGGTTGTTCGCGAGACCCAGTACTTC; cdr3_aa: CSATADSSGVVRETQYF
d_call: TRBD1; j_call: TRBJ1-1; v_call: TRBV10-2; clone_size: .; cdr3_nt: TGCGCCAGCAGTGACCTCCCGGACAGGGGGCTTCAGAACACTGAAGCTTTCTTT; cdr3_aa: CASSDLPDRGLQNTEAFF
d_call: TRBD2; j_call: TRBJ2-1; v_call: TRBV9; clone_size: many; cdr3_nt: TGTGCCAGCAGCGGTGGACTAGCGGGAGTCAATGAGCAGTTCTTC; cdr3_aa: CASSGGLAGVNEQFF
d_call: TRBD1; j_call: TRBJ1-2; v_call: TRBV6-6; clone_size: .; cdr3_nt: TGTGCCAGCAGTGATCAGGGGGCGCTTGGCTATGGCTACACCTTC; cdr3_aa: CASSDQGALGYGYTF
d_call: .; j_call: TRBJ2-7; v_call: TRBV11-2; clone_size: .; cdr3_nt: TGTGCCAGCAGCTTAGGGGTGGCAGGGTACTACGAGCAGTACTTC; cdr3_aa: CASSLGVAGYYEQYF
d_call: TRBD1; j_call: TRBJ1-3; v_call: TRBV30; clone_size: .; cdr3_nt: TGTGCCTGGCGGAAGACAGGGAGCTCTGGAAACACCATATATTTT; cdr3_aa: CAWRKTGSSGNTIYF
d_call: .; j_call: TRBJ2-1; v_call: TRBV10-1; clone_size: .; cdr3_nt: TGCGCCAGCAGTGAAAATATCCGCGTCGATGAGCAGTTCTTC; cdr3_aa: CASSENIRVDEQFF
d_call: TRBD2; j_call: TRBJ2-3; v_call: TRBV30; clone_size: few; cdr3_nt: TGTGCCTGGAGTGCGGGACTAGCGGGGGGGACAGATACGCAGTATTTT; cdr3_aa: CAWSAGLAGGTDTQYF
d_call: .; j_call: TRBJ2-2; v_call: TRBV6-2/TRBV6-3; clone_size: few; cdr3_nt: TGTGCCAGCAGTTCTCTTAACAGGGTGACCGGGGAGCTGTTTTTT; cdr3_aa: CASSSLNRVTGELFF
d_call: TRBD1; j_call: TRBJ2-7; v_call: TRBV24-1; clone_size: .; cdr3_nt: TGTGCCCCAAGTAAGGACAGGGCAGGGAACGAGCAGTACTTC; cdr3_aa: CAPSKDRAGNEQYF
d_call: TRBD2; j_call: TRBJ2-1; v_call: TRBV5-1; clone_size: .; cdr3_nt: TGCGCCAGCAACTCCGAGAGTAGGACTAGCCTCTCCTACAATGAGCAGTTCTTC; cdr3_aa: CASNSESRTSLSYNEQFF
d_call: TRBD2; j_call: TRBJ2-1; v_call: TRBV7-8; clone_size: .; cdr3_nt: TGTGCCAGCAGCTTCTCGCGGGGGGGCCTCAATGAGCAGTTCTTC; cdr3_aa: CASSFSRGGLNEQFF
d_call: .; j_call: TRBJ1-5; v_call: TRBV19; clone_size: .; cdr3_nt: TGTGCCAGCTGCCGGGACACCTATCAGCCCCAGCATTTT; cdr3_aa: CASCRDTYQPQHF
d_call: TRBD2; j_call: TRBJ2-5; v_call: TRBV4-3; clone_size: once; cdr3_nt: TGCGCCAGCAGCCAAGGTGTGACTAGCAGAGAGACCCAGTACTTC; cdr3_aa: CASSQGVTSRETQYF
d_call: .; j_call: TRBJ2-2; v_call: TRBV4-1; clone_size: medium-sized; cdr3_nt: TGCGCCAGCAGCCATCCCAGGGTCACCGGGGAGCTGTTTTTT; cdr3_aa: CASSHPRVTGELFF